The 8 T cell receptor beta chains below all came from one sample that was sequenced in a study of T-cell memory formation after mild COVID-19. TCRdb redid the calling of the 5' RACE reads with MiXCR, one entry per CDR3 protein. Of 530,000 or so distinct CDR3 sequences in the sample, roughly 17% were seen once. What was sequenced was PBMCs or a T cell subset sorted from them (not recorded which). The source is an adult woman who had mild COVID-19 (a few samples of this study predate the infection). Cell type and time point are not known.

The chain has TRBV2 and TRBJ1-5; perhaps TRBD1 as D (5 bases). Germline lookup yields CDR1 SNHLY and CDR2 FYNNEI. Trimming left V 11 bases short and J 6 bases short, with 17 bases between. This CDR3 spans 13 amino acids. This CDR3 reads CASKPGLTQPQHF. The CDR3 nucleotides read TGTGCCTCTAAGCCGGGGCTTACTCAGCCCCAGCATTTT.

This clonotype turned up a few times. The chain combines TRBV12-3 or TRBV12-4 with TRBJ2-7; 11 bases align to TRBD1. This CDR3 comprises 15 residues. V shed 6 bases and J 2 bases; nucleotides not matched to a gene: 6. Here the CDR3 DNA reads TGTGCCAGCAGCCACGGGACAGGGGGTACCTACGAGCAGTACTTC. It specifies CASSHGTGGTYEQYF.

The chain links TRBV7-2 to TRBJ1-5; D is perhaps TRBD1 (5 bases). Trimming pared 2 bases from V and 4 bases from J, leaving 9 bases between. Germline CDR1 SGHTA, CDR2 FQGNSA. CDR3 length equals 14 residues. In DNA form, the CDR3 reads TGTGCCAGCAGCTTACGGGGCCCTAATCAGCCCCAGCATTTT. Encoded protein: CASSLRGPNQPQHF.

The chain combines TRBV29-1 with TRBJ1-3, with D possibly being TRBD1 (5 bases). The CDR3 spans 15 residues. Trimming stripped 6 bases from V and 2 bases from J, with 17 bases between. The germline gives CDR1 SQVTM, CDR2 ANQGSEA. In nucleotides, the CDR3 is TGCAGCGTATCTCAAGGGAGGGGAGCTGGAAACACCATATATTTT. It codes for CSVSQGRGAGNTIYF.

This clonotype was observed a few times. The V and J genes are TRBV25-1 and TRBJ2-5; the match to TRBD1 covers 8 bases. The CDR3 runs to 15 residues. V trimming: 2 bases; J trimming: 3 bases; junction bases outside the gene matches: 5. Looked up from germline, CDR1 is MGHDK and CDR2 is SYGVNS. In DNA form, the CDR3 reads TGTGCCAGCAGTGAACCAGACAGGGGAGAAGAGACCCAGTACTTC. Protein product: CASSEPDRGEETQYF.

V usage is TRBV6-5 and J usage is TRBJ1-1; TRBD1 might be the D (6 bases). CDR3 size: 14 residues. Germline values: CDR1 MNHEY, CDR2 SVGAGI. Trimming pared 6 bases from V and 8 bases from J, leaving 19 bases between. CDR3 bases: TGTGCCAGCAGCCCGGAGCCCCTACAGGGCGAAGCTTTCTTT. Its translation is CASSPEPLQGEAFF.

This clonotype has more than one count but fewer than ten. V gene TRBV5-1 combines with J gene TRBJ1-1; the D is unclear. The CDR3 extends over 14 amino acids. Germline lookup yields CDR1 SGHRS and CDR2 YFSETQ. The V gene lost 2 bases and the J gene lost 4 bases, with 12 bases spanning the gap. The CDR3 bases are TGCGCCAGCAGCTTCCGGGCGGCATCCACTGAAGCTTTCTTT. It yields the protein CASSFRAASTEAFF.

The CDR3: CASSLGQGVYLTF. CDR3 coding DNA: TGCGCCAGCAGCTTGGGACAGGGAGTCTACCTCACCTTC. The chain is built from TRBV5-1 and TRBJ1-2, with 7 bases identical to TRBD1. V trimming: 0 bases; J trimming: 13 bases; junction bases outside the gene matches: 9. Germline-derived CDR1 and CDR2 are SGHRS and YFSETQ. This CDR3 has 13 residues.